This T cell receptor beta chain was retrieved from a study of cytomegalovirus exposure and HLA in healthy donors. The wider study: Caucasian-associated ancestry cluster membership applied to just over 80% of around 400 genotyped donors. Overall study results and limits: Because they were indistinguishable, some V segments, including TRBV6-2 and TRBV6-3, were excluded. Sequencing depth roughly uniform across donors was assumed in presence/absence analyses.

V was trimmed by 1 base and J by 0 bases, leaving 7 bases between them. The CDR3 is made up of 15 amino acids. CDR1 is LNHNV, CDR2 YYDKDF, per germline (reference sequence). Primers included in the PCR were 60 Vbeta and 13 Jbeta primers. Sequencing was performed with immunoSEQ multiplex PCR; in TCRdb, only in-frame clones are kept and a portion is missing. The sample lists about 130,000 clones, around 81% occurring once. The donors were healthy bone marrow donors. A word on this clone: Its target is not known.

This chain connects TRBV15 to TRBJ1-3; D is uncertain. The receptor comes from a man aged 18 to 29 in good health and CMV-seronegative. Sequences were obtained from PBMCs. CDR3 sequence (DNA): TGTGCCACCAGCAGAGTTCCACACTCTGGAAACACCATATATTTT. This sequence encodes CATSRVPHSGNTIYF. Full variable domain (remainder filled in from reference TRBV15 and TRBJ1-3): DAMVIQNPRYQVTQFGKPVTLSCSQTLNHNVMYWYQQKSSQAPKLLFHYYDKDFNNEADTPDNFQSRRPNTSFCFLDIRSPGLGDTAMYLCATSRVPHSGNTIYFGEGSWLTVV.